This T cell receptor (beta chain) was obtained from a study of cytomegalovirus exposure and HLA in healthy donors. As to this clone: Its cognate antigen is unknown.

The study's findings and limits: Investigators reported some 150 TCR beta chains as tied to cytomegalovirus. CMV antigen specificity was confirmed in vitro for a few CMV-associated chains. In the roughly 120 validation repertoires, a later analysis found that first-cohort TCR clusters tended to co-occur.

Clones were sequenced by immunoSEQ multiplex PCR, and TCRdb holds only the in-frame ones, with some missing. Of about 98,000 clones listed, 87% were seen once; the top ten hold roughly 3.7%. The CDR3 extends over 13 amino acids. Germline V CDR1 and CDR2: MDHEN, SYDVKM. After removal of 4 bases from V and 6 bases from J, the junction contained 6 bases not matched to a gene. The V gene is TRBV28, the J gene TRBJ2-7; 7 bases fit TRBD1. The sample comprised PBMCs. The origin of this receptor is a woman younger than 45 in good health and CMV-seronegative. The CDR3 reads CASSSGQMIEQYF. In DNA form, the CDR3 reads TGTGCCAGCAGTTCGGGACAGATGATCGAGCAGTACTTC. Drawing the rest from reference TRBV28 and TRBJ2-7, the complete variable domain is DVKVTQSSRYLVKRTGEKVFLECVQDMDHENMFWYRQDPGLGLRLIYFSYDVKMKEKGDIPEGYSVSREKKERFSLILESASTNQTSMYLCASSSGQMIEQYFGPGTRLTVT.